Below, one TCR beta chain is given with its context. Antigen specificity is unknown. Clones were sequenced by immunoSEQ multiplex PCR, and TCRdb holds only the in-frame ones, with some missing. The sample gives 75,000 to 100,000 clones, around 86% of which show up once; more than 0.3% is in the top ten. The data derive from a study of OX40 agonist ivuxolimab in advanced cancers. Study-wide context: Patients were treated with ivuxolimab, an agonistic anti-OX40 (CD134) antibody. Patients with hepatocellular carcinoma, melanoma, renal cell or head and neck cancer made up the dose-escalation patients.

Study observations and caveats: Dose levels from 0.1 to 3.0 mg/kg saw CD4+ and CD8+ blood T cells expand clonally by week 6.

The TCR originated in an adult with an advanced solid tumor such as melanoma, head and neck, liver or kidney cancer. Source: CD4+ or CD8+ T cells sorted from blood, taken in a trial of the OX40 agonist ivuxolimab.

The CDR3 DNA sequence: TGTGCCAGCAGTTACACCTCGTGGGATCAGCCCCAGCATTTT. This codes for CASSYTSWDQPQHF. The chain has TRBV6-5 and TRBJ1-5, with D unresolved. Germline V gene lookup returns CDR1 MNHEY and CDR2 SVGAGI. The CDR3 is 14 residues long. V lost 2 bases to trimming and J lost 5 bases, with 10 bases between them.